The entry that follows covers one T cell receptor beta chain sequence. The sample originates from a study of CD8 T cells in Susac syndrome. V was shortened by 4 bases and J by 4 bases, with 14 bases between the two germline ends. The CDR3 has 13 amino acids. CDR1 SQVTM and CDR2 ANQGSEA come from the germline V gene. Sequencing of TCR beta was undertaken in CD8+ and CD4+ T cells derived from blood. The authors reverse transcribed roughly 0.5 to 1 ug RNA with random hexamers. Using its own MiXCR run on the immunoSEQ multiplex PCR reads, TCRdb lists one record per CDR3 protein. The sample has approximately 220,000 distinct CDR3 sequences, 85% to 95% seen once.

Material: CD4+ T cells from PBMCs. The TCR comes from a human donor with multiple sclerosis. The V and J genes are TRBV29-1 and TRBJ2-7; D gene ambiguous. The DNA for the CDR3 is TGCAGCGTTGTTCTCCGCGAGCGTTACGAGCAGTACTTC. Its protein is CSVVLRERYEQYF.